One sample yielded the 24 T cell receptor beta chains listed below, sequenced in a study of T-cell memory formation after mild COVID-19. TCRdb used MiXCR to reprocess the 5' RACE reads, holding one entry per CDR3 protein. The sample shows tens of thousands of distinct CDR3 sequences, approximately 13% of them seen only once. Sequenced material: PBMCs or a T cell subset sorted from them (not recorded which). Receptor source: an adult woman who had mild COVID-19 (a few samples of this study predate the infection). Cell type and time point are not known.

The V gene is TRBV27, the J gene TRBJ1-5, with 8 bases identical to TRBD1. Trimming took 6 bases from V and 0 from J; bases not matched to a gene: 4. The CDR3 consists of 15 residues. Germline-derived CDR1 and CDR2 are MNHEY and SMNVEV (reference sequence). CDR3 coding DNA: TGTGCCAGCAGCGACAGGGGCAATAGCAATCAGCCCCAGCATTTT. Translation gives CASSDRGNSNQPQHF.

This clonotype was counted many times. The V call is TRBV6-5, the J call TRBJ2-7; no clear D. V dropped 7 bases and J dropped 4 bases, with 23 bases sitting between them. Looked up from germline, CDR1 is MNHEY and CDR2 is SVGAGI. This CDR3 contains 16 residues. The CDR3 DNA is TGTGCCAGCACCCCCTCCCAAGGTGGATGGGCTTACGAGCAGTACTTC. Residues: CASTPSQGGWAYEQYF.

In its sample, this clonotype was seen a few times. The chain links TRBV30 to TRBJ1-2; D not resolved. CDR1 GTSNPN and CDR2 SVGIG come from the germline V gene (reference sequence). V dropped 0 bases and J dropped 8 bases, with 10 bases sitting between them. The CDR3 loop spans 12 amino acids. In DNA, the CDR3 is TGTGCCTGGAGTGTACGGTGGGAAGGCTACACCTTC. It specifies CAWSVRWEGYTF. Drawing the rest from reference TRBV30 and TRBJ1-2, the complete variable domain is SQTIHQWPATLVQPVGSPLSLECTVEGTSNPNLYWYRQAAGRGLQLLFYSVGIGQISSEVPQNLSASRPQDRQFILSSKKLLLSDSGFYLCAWSVRWEGYTFGSGTRLTVV.

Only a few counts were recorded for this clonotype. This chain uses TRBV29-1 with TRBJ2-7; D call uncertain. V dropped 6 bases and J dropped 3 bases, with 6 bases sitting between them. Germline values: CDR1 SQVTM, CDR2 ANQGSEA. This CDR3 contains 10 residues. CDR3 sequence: CSVLSYEQYF. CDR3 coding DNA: TGCAGCGTCCTGAGCTACGAGCAGTACTTC.

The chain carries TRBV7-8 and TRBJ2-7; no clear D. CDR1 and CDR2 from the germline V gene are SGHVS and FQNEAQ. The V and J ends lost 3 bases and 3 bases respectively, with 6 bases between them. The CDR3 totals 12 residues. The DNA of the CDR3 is TGTGCCAGCAGCTTGATATTCTACGAGCAGTACTTC. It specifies CASSLIFYEQYF.

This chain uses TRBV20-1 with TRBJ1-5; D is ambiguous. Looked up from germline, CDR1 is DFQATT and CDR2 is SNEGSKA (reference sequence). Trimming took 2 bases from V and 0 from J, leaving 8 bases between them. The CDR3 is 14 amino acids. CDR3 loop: CSARPQNSNQPQHF. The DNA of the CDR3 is TGCAGTGCTAGACCCCAGAATAGCAATCAGCCCCAGCATTTT.

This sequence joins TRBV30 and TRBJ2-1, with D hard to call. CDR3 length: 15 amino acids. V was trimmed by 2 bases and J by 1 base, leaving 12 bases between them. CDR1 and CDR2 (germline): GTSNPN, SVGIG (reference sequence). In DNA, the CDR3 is TGTGCCTGGAGTCTCCTCGACCCTTCCTACAATGAGCAGTTCTTC. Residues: CAWSLLDPSYNEQFF.

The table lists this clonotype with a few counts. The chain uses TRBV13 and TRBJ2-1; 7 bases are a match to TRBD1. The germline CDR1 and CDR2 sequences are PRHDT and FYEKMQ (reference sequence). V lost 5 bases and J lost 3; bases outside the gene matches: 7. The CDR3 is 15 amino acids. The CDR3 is CASSTPGQYYNEQFF. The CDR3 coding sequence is TGTGCCAGCAGCACCCCGGGACAGTACTACAATGAGCAGTTCTTC.

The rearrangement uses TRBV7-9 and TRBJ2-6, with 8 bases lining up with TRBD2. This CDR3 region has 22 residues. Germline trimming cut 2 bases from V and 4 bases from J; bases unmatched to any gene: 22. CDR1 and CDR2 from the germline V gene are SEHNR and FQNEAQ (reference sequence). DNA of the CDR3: TGTGCCAGCAGCTTATTGGGCCAGCAGCGGGAGTCCCCTCGTTACGGGGCCAACGTCCTGACTTTC. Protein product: CASSLLGQQRESPRYGANVLTF.

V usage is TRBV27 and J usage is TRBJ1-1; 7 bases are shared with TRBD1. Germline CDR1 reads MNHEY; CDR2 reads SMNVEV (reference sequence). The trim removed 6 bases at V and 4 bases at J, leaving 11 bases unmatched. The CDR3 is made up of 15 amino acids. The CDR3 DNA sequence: TGTGCCAGCAGGTTTTCGACAGGGTTGATCACTGAAGCTTTCTTT. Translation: CASRFSTGLITEAFF.

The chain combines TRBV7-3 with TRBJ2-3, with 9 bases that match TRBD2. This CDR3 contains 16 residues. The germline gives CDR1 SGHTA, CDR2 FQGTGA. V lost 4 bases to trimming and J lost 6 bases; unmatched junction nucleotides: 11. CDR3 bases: TGTGCCAGCAGCTCCATAGGGGCGGGGGGGCCGGATACGCAGTATTTT. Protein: CASSSIGAGGPDTQYF.

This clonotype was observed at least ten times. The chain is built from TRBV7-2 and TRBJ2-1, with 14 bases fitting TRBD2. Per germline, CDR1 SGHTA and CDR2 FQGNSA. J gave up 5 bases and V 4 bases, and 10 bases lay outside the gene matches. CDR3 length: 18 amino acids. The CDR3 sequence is CASSWGLAGVPFDNEQFF. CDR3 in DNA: TGTGCCAGCAGCTGGGGACTAGCGGGAGTCCCCTTCGACAATGAGCAGTTCTTC.

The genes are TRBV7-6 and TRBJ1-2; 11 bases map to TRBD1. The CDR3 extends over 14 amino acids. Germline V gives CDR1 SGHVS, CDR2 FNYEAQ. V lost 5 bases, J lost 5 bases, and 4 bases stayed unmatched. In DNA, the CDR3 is TGTGCCAGCAGCACCGGGACAGGGGGTTATGGCTACACCTTC. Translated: CASSTGTGGYGYTF. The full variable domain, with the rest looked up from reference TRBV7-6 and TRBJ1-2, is GAGVSQSPRYKVTKRGQDVALRCDPISGHVSLYWYRQALGQGPEFLTYFNYEAQQDKSGLPNDRFSAERPEGSISTLTIQRTEQRDSAMYRCASSTGTGGYGYTFGSGTRLTVV.

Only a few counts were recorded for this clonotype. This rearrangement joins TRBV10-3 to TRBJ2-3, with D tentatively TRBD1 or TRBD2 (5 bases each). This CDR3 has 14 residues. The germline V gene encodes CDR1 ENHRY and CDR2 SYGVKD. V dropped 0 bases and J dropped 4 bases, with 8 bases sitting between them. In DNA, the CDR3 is TGTGCCATCAGTGAGTCGAGGGGTTCAGATACGCAGTATTTT. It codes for CAISESRGSDTQYF.

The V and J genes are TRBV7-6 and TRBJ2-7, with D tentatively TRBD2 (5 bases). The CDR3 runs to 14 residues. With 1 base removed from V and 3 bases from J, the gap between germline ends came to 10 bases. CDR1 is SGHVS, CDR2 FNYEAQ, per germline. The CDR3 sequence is CASSLGGYVYEQYF. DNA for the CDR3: TGTGCCAGCAGCTTAGGAGGGTATGTCTACGAGCAGTACTTC.

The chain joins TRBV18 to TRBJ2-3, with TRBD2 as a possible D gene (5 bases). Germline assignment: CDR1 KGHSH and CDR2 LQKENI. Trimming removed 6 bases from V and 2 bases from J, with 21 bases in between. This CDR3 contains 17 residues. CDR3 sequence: CASSDTTGFSLTDTQYF. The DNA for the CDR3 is TGTGCCAGCTCGGATACTACGGGGTTCTCTCTCACAGATACGCAGTATTTT.

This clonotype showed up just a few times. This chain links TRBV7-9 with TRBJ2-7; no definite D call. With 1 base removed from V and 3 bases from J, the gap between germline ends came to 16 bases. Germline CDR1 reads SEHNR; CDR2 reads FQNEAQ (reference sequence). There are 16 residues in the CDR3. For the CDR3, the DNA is TGTGCCAGCAGCTTAGTCCCGGAGAACCGTTTCTACGAGCAGTACTTC. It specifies CASSLVPENRFYEQYF.

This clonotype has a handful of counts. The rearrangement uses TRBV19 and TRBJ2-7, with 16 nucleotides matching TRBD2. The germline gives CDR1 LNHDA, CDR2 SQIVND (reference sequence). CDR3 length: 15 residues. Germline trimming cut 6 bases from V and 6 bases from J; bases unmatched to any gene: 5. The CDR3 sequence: CASRGLAGGPAEQYF. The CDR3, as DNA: TGTGCCAGTAGGGGACTAGCGGGAGGGCCGGCCGAGCAGTACTTC.

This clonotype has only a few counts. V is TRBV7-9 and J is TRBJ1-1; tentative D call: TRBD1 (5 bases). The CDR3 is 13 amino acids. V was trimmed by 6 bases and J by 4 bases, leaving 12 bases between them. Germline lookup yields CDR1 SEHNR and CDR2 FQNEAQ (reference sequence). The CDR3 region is CASSSGYGTEAFF. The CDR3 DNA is TGTGCCAGCAGTTCAGGGTACGGCACTGAAGCTTTCTTT.

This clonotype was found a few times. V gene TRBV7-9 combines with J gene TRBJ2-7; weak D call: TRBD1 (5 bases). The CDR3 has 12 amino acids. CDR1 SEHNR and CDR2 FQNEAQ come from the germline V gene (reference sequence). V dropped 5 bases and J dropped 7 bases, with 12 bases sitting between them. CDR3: CASSRGLREQYF. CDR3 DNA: TGTGCCAGCAGCAGGGGTCTTAGGGAGCAGTACTTC.

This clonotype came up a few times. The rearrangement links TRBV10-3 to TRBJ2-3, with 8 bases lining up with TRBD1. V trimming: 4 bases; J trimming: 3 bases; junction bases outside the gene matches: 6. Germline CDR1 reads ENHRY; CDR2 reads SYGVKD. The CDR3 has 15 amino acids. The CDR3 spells CAISAGQGDTDTQYF. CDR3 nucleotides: TGTGCCATCAGTGCCGGACAGGGAGATACAGATACGCAGTATTTT.

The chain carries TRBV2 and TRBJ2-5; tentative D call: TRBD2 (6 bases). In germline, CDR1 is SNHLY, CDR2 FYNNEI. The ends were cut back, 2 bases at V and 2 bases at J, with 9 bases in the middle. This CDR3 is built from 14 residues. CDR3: CASSEWGEQETQYF. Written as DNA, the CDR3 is TGTGCCAGCAGTGAATGGGGGGAACAAGAGACCCAGTACTTC.

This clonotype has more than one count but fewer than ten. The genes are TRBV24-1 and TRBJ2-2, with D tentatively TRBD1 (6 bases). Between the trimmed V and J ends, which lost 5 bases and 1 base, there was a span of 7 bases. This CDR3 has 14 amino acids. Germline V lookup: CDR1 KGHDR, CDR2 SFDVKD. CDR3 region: CATSVQGNTGELFF. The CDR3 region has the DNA TGTGCCACCAGTGTACAGGGGAACACCGGGGAGCTGTTTTTT.

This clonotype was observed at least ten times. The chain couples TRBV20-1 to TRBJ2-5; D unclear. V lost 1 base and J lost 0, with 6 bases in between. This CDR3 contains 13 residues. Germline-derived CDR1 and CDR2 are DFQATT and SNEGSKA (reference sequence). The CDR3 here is CSARGGYQETQYF. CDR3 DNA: TGCAGTGCTAGAGGGGGTTACCAAGAGACCCAGTACTTC.